What follows are 6 T cell receptor beta chains derived from one specimen sequenced in a study of memory CD8 T cells in hepatitis C reinfection. Specified time point: late/post reinfection, 12 to 24 weeks after detection. TCR sequencing was done directly ex vivo on sorted cells, without expansion in vitro. Only in-frame clones appear in the TCRdb table, and some are missing; sequencing was by immunoSEQ multiplex PCR. The table has around 45,000 clones, roughly nine tenths seen once; the top ten hold 0.6% to 0.9%. What was sequenced was naive CD8+ T cells sorted from blood. The receptors were sampled from a man younger than 30 with hepatitis C virus infection.

This clone showed up just a few times. The chain uses TRBV13 and TRBJ2-7; D may be TRBD1 (6 bases). The CDR3 loop spans 14 amino acids. Trimming cost V 5 bases and J 3 bases, with 14 bases left between them. CDR1 and CDR2 (germline): PRHDT, FYEKMQ (reference sequence). CDR3 residues: CASSPVGASYEQYF. The CDR3, as DNA: TGTGCCAGCAGCCCAGTGGGGGCGAGCTACGAGCAGTACTTC.

This clone was seen a few times. This chain joins TRBV6-5 and TRBJ2-1, with D maybe TRBD1 (5 bases). Trimming pared 0 bases from V and 8 bases from J, leaving 11 bases between. Germline V gene data show CDR1 as MNHEY and CDR2 as SVGAGI. This CDR3 spans 14 amino acids. CDR3 residues: CASSYSSQGDEQFF. CDR3 bases: TGTGCCAGCAGTTACTCTTCGCAGGGCGATGAGCAGTTCTTC.

The V and J genes are TRBV13 and TRBJ1-1; no firm D call. V shed 5 bases and J shed 6 bases, with 16 bases lying between them. The CDR3 extends over 14 amino acids. Germline lookup yields CDR1 PRHDT and CDR2 FYEKMQ (reference sequence). CDR3 amino acids: CASSPRPGAAEAFF. CDR3 in DNA: TGTGCCAGCAGCCCCCGACCAGGCGCCGCTGAAGCTTTCTTT.

This rearrangement joins TRBV2 to TRBJ1-6; D not certain. The length of the CDR3 is 13 residues. Germline V gives CDR1 SNHLY, CDR2 FYNNEI. The V and J ends lost 6 bases and 8 bases respectively, with 11 bases between them. CDR3 amino acids: CASRKRLYSPLHF. DNA for the CDR3: TGTGCCAGCAGAAAGCGGCTGTATTCACCCCTCCACTTT.

This sequence joins TRBV1 and TRBJ2-3; the table's D call TRBD2 went unverified against the DNA. TRBV1 is flagged as a pseudogene. The CDR3 loop spans 20 amino acids. The CDR3 DNA reads TGCACCAGCAGCCAAGATCAGTCACTAGCGGGAGGGTTAAGCACAGATACGCAGTATTTT. It encodes CTSSQDQSLAGGLSTDTQYF.

This clone has only a few counts. The V and J genes are TRBV4-3 and TRBJ2-1; D may be TRBD2 (6 bases). The germline CDR1 and CDR2 sequences are LGHNA and YSLEER. Trimming removed 3 bases at V and 2 bases at J, with 17 bases between. The CDR3 contains 17 residues. CDR3 sequence: CASSQDYSIGTYNEQFF. The CDR3 DNA follows: TGCGCCAGCAGCCAGGACTACTCAATAGGAACCTACAATGAGCAGTTCTTC.